This entry features one T cell receptor beta chain sequence. Its antigen is unknown. The sequencer listed for this sample is Illumina HiSeq 2000. 5'RACE template switching, by which a universal primer site and unique molecular identifiers were added, was used to make TCR beta cDNA libraries. Synthesis of cDNA was primed from the TCR beta constant segment and was followed by two consecutive PCR amplification steps. For the original study's pipeline: MIGEC handled demultiplexing of the reads and grouping by UMI, while MiTCR was used to assemble and quantify clonotypes. To exclude erroneous sequences, any TCR cDNA sequence not supported by at least two reads was discarded. The tcR package was used for downstream repertoire analysis, and clonotypes were matched across fractions by CDR3 nucleotide sequence plus V segment. VDJmatch was used to annotate antigen specificity against VDJdb, with one amino acid substitution in CDR3 allowed. TCRdb reprocessed the reads into one record per CDR3 protein sequence, lacking DNA. TCRdb, rather than the study authors, made the V and J calls. The sample's table lists a count of a few hundred thousand distinct CDR3 sequences. In total, the top ten clones hold 5% to 5.5% of the sample.

This entry comes from a study of T cells expressing NK-cell markers (dated by TCRdb to about 2020). Regarding the study in general: In sorted CD3+CD56+NKG2C+, CD3+CD56+NKG2C- and CD3+CD56-NKG2C+ T-cell subsets from eight donors, TCR beta-chain repertoires were profiled. Among the eight sequenced donors, only one was HCMV-seronegative, while the other seven were HCMV-seropositive. Randomly selected healthy volunteers, three men and five women, were used as the eight sequenced donors. Illumina HiSeq 2000/2500, MiSeq or NextSeq was used to sequence libraries as 2 x 150 bp reads. Points the paper makes about the study in general: Those dominant clonotypes were again the most abundant among CD3+CD56-NKG2C+ cells in a few donors, at about 25-60.1%. In more than five donors, the dominant CD3+CD56+NKG2C+ clonotypes ranked among the top 10 CD8+ clonotypes, making up about 1.0-8% of CD8+ T cells. Whether the expanded NKG2C-expressing T cell clones were specific for HCMV antigens was left unclear.

To determine HCMV serostatus, a commercial ELISA kit was used to detect HCMV-specific IgG in serum. Ficoll density gradient centrifugation was used to isolate peripheral blood mononuclear cells from blood. The CDR3, from cysteine to phenylalanine, totals 14 residues. Only the protein sequence is given. Via the germline V gene, CDR1 is MGHRA and CDR2 YSYEKL. The V gene is TRBV4-1 and the J gene is TRBJ1-1; checking the TCRdb D call of TRBD1 is not possible without DNA. The sequence derives from a man aged 18 to 69 in good health. The source material was blood T cells: a sorted CD56 or NKG2C T cell subset, CD4+ or CD8+ T cells, or bulk PBMC T cells (not recorded which). CDR3 sequence: CASSRDRAGSEAFF.